This section outlines one TCR beta chain sequence together with its context. The antigen is unknown. The PCR made use of 60 Vbeta and 13 Jbeta primers. This table comes from immunoSEQ multiplex PCR, and its TCRdb copy is limited to in-frame clones, with some not included. The sample contains 83,000 or so clones, almost 80% of which appear only once. These data are taken from a study of cytomegalovirus exposure and HLA in healthy donors. The V gene lost 0 bases and the J gene lost 1 base, with 4 bases spanning the gap. The CDR3 has 13 amino acids. Looked up from germline, CDR1 is SGDLS and CDR2 is YYNGEE. Study results and limitations: Reports credit the classifier with highly specific, highly sensitive diagnosis of cytomegalovirus status.

Material: PBMCs. The clonotype originates from a female donor in good health and CMV-seronegative. The chain joins TRBV9 to TRBJ1-2, with D unclear. The CDR3 loop reads CASSVVSNYGYTF. DNA of the CDR3: TGTGCCAGCAGCGTAGTCAGTAACTATGGCTACACCTTC.